The subject of this entry is one T cell receptor beta chain. This record belongs to a study of T cells in Graves' hyperthyroidism and ophthalmopathy. Using RNA transcripts as the source, TCR beta CDR3 regions were amplified. RT-PCR in the first round (using the HTBI primer set) targeted the TCR CDR3. TCRdb ran MiXCR on the multiplex PCR reads and lists one entry per CDR3 protein. The sample consists of 660,000 or so distinct CDR3 sequences, under 25% of them appearing once. This sequence was found in a man aged 25-45 years with Graves' ophthalmopathy. Sequenced: blood.

Here the CDR3 DNA reads TGTGCCAGCAGTTTCAGCGAAAATTCACCCCTCCACTTT. Protein: CASSFSENSPLHF. This chain joins TRBV7-9 and TRBJ1-6; D unresolved. Germline V gene lookup returns CDR1 SEHNR and CDR2 FQNEAQ (reference sequence). CDR3 length equals 13 residues. Deletions cut 6 bases from V and 7 bases from J, with 10 bases between.